The entry that follows covers one TCR beta chain sequence. Trimming took 4 bases from V and 6 from J; bases not matched to a gene: 8. The CDR3 runs 14 residues. Germline V gene data show CDR1 as SEHNR and CDR2 as FQNEAQ (reference sequence). Some clones are missing from TCRdb's copy, which holds only in-frame ones; the method was immunoSEQ multiplex PCR. The data contain approximately 200,000 clones, about 88% of them seen just once; the ten biggest clones take up roughly 2.8%. These data belong to a study of blood T cell repertoires in COVID-19. At the level of the study: Italy, Spain and the United States were the sources of the convalescent and acute COVID-19 samples.

The specimen sequenced was peripheral blood. The chain has TRBV7-9 and TRBJ1-1; 7 nucleotides line up with TRBD1. The sequence came from a woman aged 25 to 39 with active or convalescent COVID-19. The CDR3 nucleotides are TGTGCCAGCAGCTCGTACAGGGGTTGGGCTGAAGCTTTCTTT. It translates to CASSSYRGWAEAFF.